These 22 T cell receptor beta chains came from one sample sequenced in a study of cytomegalovirus exposure and HLA in healthy donors. The PCR employed 60 Vbeta primers together with 13 Jbeta primers. The repertoire was sequenced with immunoSEQ multiplex PCR; TCRdb's copy has only in-frame clones and lacks some. Of fewer than 150,000 clones detected, 60% to 80% appear once; the ten largest clones hold 0.95% to 1.5%. The sequencing input was PBMCs. The source is a man aged 45 to 65 in good health and CMV-seronegative.

V gene TRBV2 combines with J gene TRBJ1-2, with a tentative D call TRBD1 (5 bases). Germline CDR1 is SNHLY and CDR2 is FYNNEI. V was trimmed by 8 bases and J by 5 bases, leaving 15 bases between them. The CDR3 contains 13 residues. In DNA, the CDR3 is TGTGCCAGCTTATTCGGGGGGGGGTATGGCTACACCTTC. It yields the protein CASLFGGGYGYTF.

The chain couples TRBV6-6 to TRBJ2-3; TRBD1 might be the D (6 bases). Germline CDR1 is MNHNY and CDR2 is SVGAGI (reference sequence). The CDR3 runs to 13 residues. V lost 6 bases and J lost 4, with 11 bases in between. The CDR3 is CASSLQGPDTQYF. CDR3 DNA sequence: TGTGCCAGCAGCTTACAGGGTCCAGATACGCAGTATTTT.

In this sample, this clone turned up a few times. J is TRBJ2-2 and V is TRBV10-1, with a possible D match to TRBD2 (6 bases). With 7 bases removed from V and 9 bases from J, the gap between germline ends came to 15 bases. CDR1 WNHNN and CDR2 SYGVQD come from the germline V gene (reference sequence). The length of the CDR3 is 13 residues. In DNA, the CDR3 is TGCGCCAGCAAAACCCGGGGGAACCGGGAGCTGTTTTTT. Protein: CASKTRGNRELFF.

V gene TRBV18 combines with J gene TRBJ1-1; D is uncertain. Trimming left V 0 bases short and J 1 base short, with 6 bases between. Germline CDR1 KGHSH, CDR2 LQKENI. The CDR3 sequence is 14 residues long. CDR3 nucleotides: TGTGCCAGCTCACCACCACAACCGAACACTGAAGCTTTCTTT. Its translation: CASSPPQPNTEAFF.

This chain links TRBV11-3 with TRBJ2-3; 14 nucleotides match TRBD2. This CDR3 has 16 amino acids. The germline gives CDR1 SGHNT, CDR2 YENEEA. V shed 5 bases, J shed 8 bases, and the junction held 9 bases outside the gene matches. The CDR3 loop is CASSISGGLAGATQYF. The CDR3 DNA sequence: TGTGCCAGCAGCATCTCGGGGGGACTAGCGGGAGCTACGCAGTATTTT.

The chain joins TRBV29-1 to TRBJ2-7; TRBD1 matches 10 bases. J lost 5 bases, V lost 6 bases, and 10 bases had no gene match. This CDR3 is 14 amino acids long. CDR1 is SQVTM, CDR2 ANQGSEA, per germline. The CDR3 here is CSVARQGAGNEQYF. The CDR3 region has the DNA TGCAGCGTAGCCAGACAGGGGGCGGGCAACGAGCAGTACTTC.

The J gene is TRBJ1-1, the V gene TRBV11-2, with D possibly matching TRBD1 (5 bases). V gave up 6 bases and J gave up 3 bases, with 11 bases separating them. The germline V gene encodes CDR1 SGHAT and CDR2 FQNNGV. CDR3 length: 13 amino acids. CDR3 bases: TGTGCCAGCAGACCTCAGGGCTACACTGAAGCTTTCTTT. Its protein product is CASRPQGYTEAFF.

This chain uses TRBV30 with TRBJ1-2; D is undetermined. CDR1 is GTSNPN, CDR2 SVGIG, per germline (reference sequence). Trimming pared 0 bases from V and 2 bases from J, leaving 7 bases between. The CDR3 sequence is 13 residues long. CDR3 protein: CAWSVTRNYGYTF. The CDR3 DNA is TGTGCCTGGAGTGTTACGCGGAACTATGGCTACACCTTC.

The chain has TRBV28 and TRBJ2-6, with 7 bases fitting TRBD2. The germline V gene encodes CDR1 MDHEN and CDR2 SYDVKM. The V segment lost 5 bases and the J segment 6 bases; nucleotides outside the gene matches: 10. The CDR3 is made up of 16 amino acids. The CDR3 protein is CASSTPGRGEANVLTF. As DNA, the CDR3 is TGTGCCAGCAGTACCCCCGGCCGGGGGGAGGCCAACGTCCTGACTTTC. The whole variable domain, remainder taken from reference TRBV28 and TRBJ2-6, is DVKVTQSSRYLVKRTGEKVFLECVQDMDHENMFWYRQDPGLGLRLIYFSYDVKMKEKGDIPEGYSVSREKKERFSLILESASTNQTSMYLCASSTPGRGEANVLTFGAGSRLTVL.

V gene TRBV28 combines with J gene TRBJ1-2; D not certain. Germline values: CDR1 MDHEN, CDR2 SYDVKM. The CDR3 has 14 amino acids. Trimming took off 2 bases at V and 5 bases at J, with 12 bases between the two ends. CDR3 sequence: CASSLRTVPYGYTF. CDR3 sequence (DNA): TGTGCCAGCAGTTTAAGAACAGTGCCATATGGCTACACCTTC.

The chain has TRBV19 and TRBJ2-2; 9 bases map to TRBD2. The junction had 8 bases not matched to a gene; V was cut back by 5 bases and J by 4 bases. Germline CDR1 LNHDA, CDR2 SQIVND (reference sequence). The CDR3 loop spans 16 amino acids. The CDR3 here is CASSPSGRQGTGELFF. CDR3 DNA: TGTGCCAGTAGTCCGAGCGGGAGGCAGGGCACCGGGGAGCTGTTTTTT.

This clone has just one count. This chain's CDR3 is CASSLEGEGGYTF. For the CDR3, the DNA is TGTGCCAGCAGTTTAGAAGGGGAGGGTGGCTACACCTTC. The rearrangement uses TRBV27 and TRBJ1-2; maybe TRBD1 (5 bases). This CDR3 has 13 residues. CDR1 is MNHEY and CDR2 is SMNVEV in the germline V gene (reference sequence). The V end was cut by 2 bases, the J end by 7 bases, with 11 bases between.

A remark on this clone: Its ends do not fully match the called genes, so a read error is possible. This chain joins TRBV28 and TRBJ2-5; TRBD2 matches at 7 bases. CDR1 and CDR2 from the germline V gene are MDHEN and SYDVKM. The CDR3 sequence is 11 residues long. The CDR3 loop reads CASSRTRVGHF. Here the CDR3 DNA reads TGTGCCAGCAGTCGGACTAGAGTGGGGCACTTC.

V usage is TRBV6-5 and J usage is TRBJ2-5; D perhaps matches TRBD2 (6 bases). CDR3 size: 13 residues. Trimming stripped 5 bases from V and 4 bases from J, with 11 bases between. The V gene's germline CDR1 is MNHEY and CDR2 SVGAGI. The CDR3 coding sequence is TGTGCCAGCAGTGGGACTTATGGAGAGACCCAGTACTTC. The encoded protein is CASSGTYGETQYF.

This chain uses TRBV11-1 with TRBJ2-7; 8 nucleotides line up with TRBD1. This CDR3 spans 15 amino acids. V trimming: 4 bases; J trimming: 3 bases; junction bases outside the gene matches: 8. Germline loops: CDR1 SGHAT, CDR2 FQDESV (reference sequence). The CDR3 nucleotides are TGTGCCAGCAGCTCTGCCGGGACAGGTATCTACGAGCAGTACTTC. Translating it yields CASSSAGTGIYEQYF.

The chain has TRBV7-8 and TRBJ2-1; 8 nucleotides agree with TRBD2. The ends lost 3 bases at V and 9 bases at J; junction bases unmatched: 13. CDR3 length equals 16 residues. The germline V gene encodes CDR1 SGHVS and CDR2 FQNEAQ. CDR3 DNA: TGTGCCAGCAGCTTGACCACAGCGGGAGCTTTAAGTGAGCAGTTCTTC. Amino acid sequence: CASSLTTAGALSEQFF.

This clone appeared a few times. The CDR3 region has the DNA TGTGCCAGCAGCCGTGGCGGGGGCCCCTCCTACGAGCAGTACTTC. This codes for CASSRGGGPSYEQYF. The genes are TRBV9 and TRBJ2-7, with D possibly TRBD2 on 7 matching bases. Trimming pared 4 bases from V and 0 bases from J, leaving 14 bases between. The CDR3 length is 15 residues. CDR1 and CDR2 (germline): SGDLS, YYNGEE.

The chain has TRBV5-4 and TRBJ1-1; tentative D call: TRBD1 (5 bases). The germline V gene encodes CDR1 SGHNT and CDR2 YYREEE (reference sequence). There are 16 residues in the CDR3. Trimming removed 2 bases at V and 4 bases at J, with 18 bases between. The CDR3 DNA reads TGTGCCAGCAGCTTTACTCCCGGACACCAGAGCACTGAAGCTTTCTTT. This gives the protein CASSFTPGHQSTEAFF.

This clone occurred once. This chain uses TRBV5-1 with TRBJ2-1; 7 bases are shared with TRBD1. This CDR3 is built from 17 residues. With V trimmed by 2 bases and J by 4 bases, 12 bases remained unmatched. Germline CDR1 reads SGHRS; CDR2 reads YFSETQ. This CDR3 is CASSFGVTGRNYNEQFF. As DNA, the CDR3 is TGCGCCAGCAGCTTTGGGGTGACAGGGAGAAATTACAATGAGCAGTTCTTC.

This chain uses TRBV28 with TRBJ1-2; maybe TRBD1 (5 bases). This CDR3 is 13 amino acids long. Germline CDR1 MDHEN, CDR2 SYDVKM. Trimming stripped 7 bases from V and 7 bases from J, with 16 bases between. The CDR3 reads CASTPSGGVGYTF. Written as DNA, the CDR3 is TGTGCCAGCACCCCCTCCGGGGGAGTTGGCTACACCTTC.

The chain joins TRBV9 to TRBJ2-1; maybe TRBD2 (6 bases). V was trimmed by 6 bases and J by 0 bases, leaving 16 bases between them. The length of the CDR3 is 16 residues. Germline lookup yields CDR1 SGDLS and CDR2 YYNGEE. The CDR3, as DNA: TGTGCCAGCACCCCAGCGGGTCCGAGCTCCTACAATGAGCAGTTCTTC. Translation gives CASTPAGPSSYNEQFF.

V and J are TRBV6-6 and TRBJ2-7; 8 positions match TRBD1. V shed 5 bases, J shed 4 bases, and the junction held 13 bases outside the gene matches. This CDR3 comprises 16 residues. The V gene's germline CDR1 is MNHNY and CDR2 SVGAGI (reference sequence). The CDR3 reads CASSASRRTGTYEQYF. Written as DNA, the CDR3 is TGTGCCAGCAGTGCCTCTAGGAGGACAGGGACTTACGAGCAGTACTTC.